This T cell receptor beta chain emerged from a study of patients and donors after allogeneic stem cell transplantation. This clonotype appeared a few times. The CDR3 runs 13 residues. Per the germline V gene, CDR1 is MNHEY and CDR2 is SVGEGT. V lost 5 bases to trimming and J lost 1 base, with 9 bases between them. MiXCR, run by TCRdb on the RT-PCR reads, gives a single entry per CDR3 protein. The sample records about a million distinct CDR3 sequences, under 20% being singletons. This sequence joins TRBV6-2 or TRBV6-3 and TRBJ2-7; D unclear. The material sequenced was blood, either unsorted or a sorted T cell fraction (not recorded which). This receptor was obtained from a human donor who was either an allogeneic HSCT recipient or a stem cell or donor lymphocyte infusion donor (not recorded which). It is not recorded whose cells these are; they may come from a transplant donor. CDR3 DNA sequence: TGTGCCAGCAGTCGGCTGAAGTCCTACGAGCAGTACTTC. Protein sequence: CASSRLKSYEQYF.